Given below is one T cell receptor (beta chain) in context. The target antigen is unknown. This specimen belongs to a study of cytomegalovirus exposure and HLA in healthy donors. Study overall: As an earlier analysis found, about 179 million T cells yielded about 120 million unique TCR beta sequences.

This CDR3 has 12 amino acids. V shed 5 bases and J shed 3 bases, with 10 bases lying between them. Germline values: CDR1 GTSNPN, CDR2 SVGIG (reference sequence). Regarding the study as a whole: In terms of immune exposure information, only CMV serostatus was available. About 87% or about 30% of the time was how often most TCR beta V segments were productive, according to an earlier analysis.

Both 60 Vbeta primers and 13 Jbeta primers went into the PCR. In the original analysis: As a later analysis found, there were approximately 80 million unique TCR beta chains, of which roughly 11 million were shared. Sequenced by immunoSEQ multiplex PCR; TCRdb stores in-frame clones only, minus some. The D gene and trimming were derived from the DNA, and the V and J assignments and clone size from that table. The sample records 100,000 to 150,000 clones, about 11% being singletons. The chain has TRBV30 and TRBJ1-1; no clear D. The TCR was taken from a woman between 18 and 29 years old in good health and CMV-seropositive. The sequenced sample was PBMCs. The CDR3 reads CAWGRLYTEAFF. The CDR3 coding sequence is TGTGCCTGGGGCAGACTTTACACTGAAGCTTTCTTT.